This TCR beta chain was identified during a study of blood T cell repertoires in COVID-19. About the research overall: Spain, Italy and the United States supplied samples that represented acute and convalescent COVID-19. T cells, B-cell-depleted T cells, or PBMCs provided the cDNA or gDNA that served as material.

TCRdb's table, derived via immunoSEQ multiplex PCR, lists solely in-frame clones and lacks some. This sample has approximately 190,000 clones, with approximately 90% found just once. This clone was observed once. With V trimmed by 5 bases and J by 3 bases, 10 bases remained unmatched. The CDR3 has 15 amino acids. Germline CDR1 MDHEN, CDR2 SYDVKM. The origin of this receptor is a woman in her 40s in a cohort exposed to, infected with or recovered from COVID-19 (not recorded which). This sequence joins TRBV28 and TRBJ2-7; 7 nucleotides align to TRBD1. Material for sequencing was PBMCs or T cells enriched from blood (not recorded which). The CDR3 region has the DNA TGTGCCAGCAGTCCCGCGCCCGGGACAGACTACGAGCAGTACTTC. Its protein is CASSPAPGTDYEQYF.